This entry concerns a single T cell receptor (beta chain). No antigen is known for it. Looked up from germline, CDR1 is SGHTS and CDR2 is YDEGEE. This CDR3 contains 15 residues. The junction had 7 bases not matched to a gene; V was cut back by 6 bases and J by 2 bases. The protocol was immunoSEQ multiplex PCR, while the TCRdb copy is restricted to in-frame clones and leaves out a portion. The sample holds around 25,000 clones; just under 90% are singletons and the top ten take 2.5% to 3%. As for time point: after dendritic cell vaccination, including at tumor progression/relapse. This record comes from a study of glioma-infiltrating T cells after dendritic cell vaccination. The overall study: Between the early 2000s and the early 2010s, patients got autologous tumor lysate-pulsed dendritic cell vaccines.

Study conclusions and caveats: TCR clonality showed no direct relationship with survival. The cohort had few patients with full blood and tumor sets.

The receptor was derived from a human donor with glioblastoma. The rearrangement uses TRBV5-8 and TRBJ2-3; 9 bases fit TRBD1. The sequenced sample was blood, obtained after dendritic cell vaccination. Here the CDR3 reads CASTRQGDSTDTQYF. CDR3 sequence (DNA): TGTGCCAGCACCAGACAGGGGGATTCCACAGATACGCAGTATTTT.